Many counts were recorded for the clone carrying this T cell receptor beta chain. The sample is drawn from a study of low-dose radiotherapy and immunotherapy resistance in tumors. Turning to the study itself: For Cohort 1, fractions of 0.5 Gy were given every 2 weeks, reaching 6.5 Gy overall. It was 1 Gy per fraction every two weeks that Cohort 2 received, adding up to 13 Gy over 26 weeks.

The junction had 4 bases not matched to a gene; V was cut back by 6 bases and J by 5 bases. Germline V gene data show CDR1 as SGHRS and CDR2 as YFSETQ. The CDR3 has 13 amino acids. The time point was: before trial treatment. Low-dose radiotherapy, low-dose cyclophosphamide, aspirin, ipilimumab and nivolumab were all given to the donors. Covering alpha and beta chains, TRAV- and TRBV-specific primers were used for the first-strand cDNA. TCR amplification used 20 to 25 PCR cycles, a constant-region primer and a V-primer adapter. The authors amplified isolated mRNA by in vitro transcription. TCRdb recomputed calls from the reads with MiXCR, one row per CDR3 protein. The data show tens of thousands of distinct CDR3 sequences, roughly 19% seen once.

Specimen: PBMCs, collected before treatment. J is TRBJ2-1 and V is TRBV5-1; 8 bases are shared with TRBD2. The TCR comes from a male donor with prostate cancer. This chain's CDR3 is CASNGGVDNEQFF. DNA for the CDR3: TGCGCCAGCAACGGGGGGGTCGACAATGAGCAGTTCTTC.